Following are 22 T cell receptor beta chains from one sample sequenced in a study of shared clonotypes between healthy human individuals. The method was immunoSEQ multiplex PCR; TCRdb's version includes in-frame clones alone and lacks a portion of them. The table includes over a million clones, 78% detected once. Sequenced material: memory CD4+ T cells from PBMCs. Indicated subset: CD45RA-negative fraction. The origin of the receptors is a young man in good health. Some clones in this sample may be carry-over from other donors' samples.

A few counts support this clone. The chain links TRBV18 to TRBJ2-7, with unresolved D. Germline-derived CDR1 and CDR2 are KGHSH and LQKENI. The CDR3 totals 13 residues. V was trimmed by 0 bases and J by 4 bases, leaving 7 bases between them. The CDR3 protein is CASSPPDVYEQYF. The CDR3 coding sequence is TGTGCCAGCTCACCACCGGATGTGTACGAGCAGTACTTC.

The genes are TRBV7-2 and TRBJ1-2, with TRBD1 identical over 10 bases. V trimming: 5 bases; J trimming: 8 bases; junction bases outside the gene matches: 17. This CDR3 is built from 17 residues. Germline lookup yields CDR1 SGHTA and CDR2 FQGNSA. The CDR3: CASSRSGTGAILGGYTF. DNA for the CDR3: TGTGCCAGCAGCCGATCCGGGACAGGGGCCATTCTAGGGGGCTACACCTTC.

This clone has just a few counts. The rearrangement uses TRBV4-3 and TRBJ2-5; D gene ambiguous. The CDR3 contains 13 residues. Germline CDR1 LGHNA, CDR2 YSLEER. Between the trimmed V and J ends, which lost 2 bases and 5 bases, there was a span of 9 bases. The CDR3 nucleotides are TGCGCCAGCAGCCAAACAGTAGACGAGACCCAGTACTTC. Its protein product is CASSQTVDETQYF.

This chain uses TRBV19 with TRBJ1-3; D gene unclear. This CDR3 region has 13 residues. With 4 bases removed from V and 0 bases from J, the gap between germline ends came to 4 bases. Looked up from germline, CDR1 is LNHDA and CDR2 is SQIVND (reference sequence). In DNA, the CDR3 is TGTGCCAGTAGTAGAATCTCTGGAAACACCATATATTTT. Translation gives CASSRISGNTIYF.

The V and J genes are TRBV10-1 and TRBJ1-2, with a possible D match to TRBD1 (5 bases). This CDR3 comprises 13 residues. Trimming pared 4 bases from V and 3 bases from J, leaving 9 bases between. Germline CDR1 and CDR2: WNHNN and SYGVQD (reference sequence). In nucleotides, the CDR3 is TGCGCCAGCAGTGCGGGGCCGGACTATGGCTACACCTTC. As protein: CASSAGPDYGYTF.

The chain links TRBV29-1 to TRBJ2-5; D is ambiguous. The V and J ends lost 3 bases and 0 bases respectively, with 5 bases between them. This CDR3 spans 12 amino acids. CDR1 is SQVTM, CDR2 ANQGSEA, per germline. CDR3 sequence (DNA): TGCAGCGTTGATACCAACCAAGAGACCCAGTACTTC. It is translated as CSVDTNQETQYF.

This clone has a handful of counts. This chain joins TRBV5-1 and TRBJ2-1, with 12 bases fitting TRBD2. Germline V CDR1 and CDR2: SGHRS, YFSETQ. CDR3 length: 20 residues. V lost 2 bases, J lost 0 bases, and 12 bases stayed unmatched. The CDR3: CASSLALAGGKWGSYNEQFF. CDR3 DNA sequence: TGCGCCAGCAGCTTAGCGCTAGCGGGAGGGAAATGGGGCTCCTACAATGAGCAGTTCTTC.

About this clone: A clone one base away is much larger, so this may be a read error. The missing conserved phenylalanine or tryptophan at the end of this CDR3 makes a read error likely. This rearrangement joins TRBV5-1 to TRBJ1-2; TRBD1 is a possible D gene (5 bases). Trimming took 3 bases from V and 4 from J, leaving 13 bases between them. In germline, CDR1 is SGHRS, CDR2 YFSETQ. CDR3 size: 14 residues. CDR3 amino acids: CASSSGGAGYGYTL. The CDR3, as DNA: TGCGCCAGCAGCTCCGGCGGGGCGGGCTATGGCTACACCCTC.

The J gene is TRBJ2-3, the V gene TRBV15; unclear D gene. The CDR3 has 13 amino acids. Germline assignment: CDR1 LNHNV and CDR2 YYDKDF (reference sequence). Trimming took off 6 bases at V and 2 bases at J, with 9 bases between the two ends. CDR3: CATSRKATDTQYF. The CDR3 bases are TGTGCCACCAGTAGAAAAGCCACAGATACGCAGTATTTT.

The V and J genes are TRBV1 and TRBJ2-1. TRBV1 is a pseudogene locus. The CDR3 runs 9 residues. The DNA of the CDR3 is TGCACCAGCAGCCGTCCGCAGTTCTTC. Translation gives CTSSRPQFF.

The CDR3 DNA reads as TGTGCCAGCAGTTACTCGATTGGGGCTTATGGCTACACCTTC. Amino acid sequence: CASSYSIGAYGYTF. This sequence joins TRBV6-5 and TRBJ1-2; D perhaps matches TRBD1 (5 bases). V lost 0 bases, J lost 5 bases, and 10 bases lay in between. Germline loops: CDR1 MNHEY, CDR2 SVGAGI. The CDR3 is 14 residues long.

V gene TRBV28 combines with J gene TRBJ1-5, with TRBD1 as a possible D gene (5 bases). Per the germline V gene, CDR1 is MDHEN and CDR2 is SYDVKM. This CDR3 spans 16 amino acids. Trimming stripped 5 bases from V and 4 bases from J, with 18 bases between. In DNA form, the CDR3 reads TGTGCCAGCAGTAGACCCCCAGGGAGTGGAAATCAGCCCCAGCATTTT. Translation: CASSRPPGSGNQPQHF.

This chain joins TRBV2 and TRBJ2-7, with TRBD2 identical over 7 bases. Per the germline V gene, CDR1 is SNHLY and CDR2 is FYNNEI. The V segment lost 7 bases and the J segment 10 bases; nucleotides outside the gene matches: 13. The CDR3 covers 13 residues. The CDR3 is CASNLEGGLQQYF. The CDR3 DNA reads TGTGCCAGCAATTTGGAGGGAGGGCTCCAACAGTACTTC.

The V gene is TRBV7-8, the J gene TRBJ2-1; possible D gene TRBD1, 6 bases. CDR1 SGHVS and CDR2 FQNEAQ come from the germline V gene. V lost 5 bases and J 14 bases, leaving 22 bases between the germline ends. There are 14 residues in the CDR3. The CDR3 bases are TGTGCCAGCAGCGCCCTGTACAAAGAGGGGGTAGAGTTCTTC. Residues: CASSALYKEGVEFF.

This clone was counted a single time. The J gene is TRBJ1-3, the V gene TRBV9; D call uncertain. The V end was cut by 0 bases, the J end by 2 bases, with 12 bases between. The CDR3 totals 16 residues. Germline V gene sequence: CDR1 SGDLS, CDR2 YYNGEE. CDR3 in DNA: TGTGCCAGCAGCGTAGAACAGAGCGGTGCTGGAAACACCATATATTTT. Translation: CASSVEQSGAGNTIYF.

J is TRBJ2-5 and V is TRBV7-2; no definite D call. Trimming pared 4 bases from V and 5 bases from J, leaving 5 bases between. The length of the CDR3 is 11 residues. Germline lookup yields CDR1 SGHTA and CDR2 FQGNSA. DNA for the CDR3: TGTGCCAGCAGCTATCGGGAGACCCAGTACTTC. Translation: CASSYRETQYF.

This chain uses TRBV7-9 with TRBJ2-7; D perhaps matches TRBD1 (5 bases). Germline CDR1 SEHNR, CDR2 FQNEAQ (reference sequence). The CDR3 has 15 amino acids. V was trimmed by 5 bases and J by 2 bases, leaving 16 bases between them. This chain's CDR3 is CASSPRAGMPYEQYF. DNA for the CDR3: TGTGCCAGCAGCCCCCGGGCAGGGATGCCCTACGAGCAGTACTTC.

This clone was detected once. The same CDR3 arises from other DNA sequences in this sample as well. The chain employs TRBV5-1 and TRBJ2-3; the D is unclear. Germline V CDR1 and CDR2: SGHRS, YFSETQ. This CDR3 has 12 amino acids. Trimming removed 4 bases from V and 3 bases from J, with 6 bases in between. CDR3 bases: TGCGCCAGCAGCGTGGGAACAGATACGCAGTATTTT. Translated: CASSVGTDTQYF.

This clone was seen a single time. The gene calls are TRBV30 and TRBJ2-3; TRBD2 aligns across 9 bases. The CDR3 extends over 16 amino acids. J was trimmed by 3 bases and V by 0 bases; bases with no gene match: 7. Germline CDR1 is GTSNPN and CDR2 is SVGIG (reference sequence). This CDR3 is CAWSVRGSGSTDTQYF. CDR3 in DNA: TGTGCCTGGAGTGTACGAGGTAGCGGGAGTACAGATACGCAGTATTTT.

The CDR3 loop is CASSQMILAGYEQFF. The CDR3 DNA reads TGTGCCAGCAGCCAAATGATCTTAGCGGGGTACGAGCAGTTCTTC. The chain carries TRBV4-2 and TRBJ2-1; 8 bases are shared with TRBD2. The CDR3 is made up of 15 amino acids. Germline V gene sequence: CDR1 LGHNA, CDR2 YNFKEQ. Trimming at V came to 2 bases and at J to 10 bases, leaving 10 bases not matched to a gene.

The gene calls are TRBV5-6 and TRBJ1-1; 10 bases are shared with TRBD1. The CDR3 contains 15 residues. The V and J ends lost 4 bases and 4 bases, in that order; junction bases with no gene match: 7. Germline CDR1 is SGHDT and CDR2 is YYEEEE. The chain's CDR3 is CASSRSTGGSTEAFF. The CDR3 DNA follows: TGTGCCAGCAGCCGGTCGACAGGGGGCTCCACTGAAGCTTTCTTT.

J is TRBJ2-7 and V is TRBV4-2; D gene ambiguous. Germline CDR1 and CDR2: LGHNA and YNFKEQ. The CDR3 spans 12 residues. Trimming shortened V by 1 base and J by 6 bases, and 7 bases separated the two germline ends. The CDR3 is CASSQASTEQYF. For the CDR3, the DNA is TGTGCCAGCAGCCAAGCCTCCACCGAGCAGTACTTC.